This record looks at one T cell receptor (beta chain) sequence and its context. Germline V gene lookup returns CDR1 MNHEY and CDR2 SVGAGI. V gave up 6 bases and J gave up 4 bases, with 15 bases separating them. This CDR3 is built from 15 residues. The sample is drawn from a study of blood T cell repertoires in COVID-19. TCRdb's table, derived via immunoSEQ multiplex PCR, lists solely in-frame clones and lacks some. The profile shows around 290,000 clones, 80% to 90% of them singletons. This receptor was obtained from a woman aged 50 to 60 who had recovered from COVID-19. The chain is built from TRBV6-5 and TRBJ1-4; possible D gene TRBD1, 6 bases. What was sequenced was peripheral blood. The CDR3 bases are TGTGCCAGCAGCTCAGGGGCCACGCTTAATGAAAAACTGTTTTTT. Amino acids: CASSSGATLNEKLFF.